One sample yielded the 23 T cell receptor beta chains listed below, sequenced in a study of cytomegalovirus exposure and HLA in healthy donors. Amplification used 60 Vbeta primers and 13 Jbeta primers. Only in-frame clones appear in the TCRdb table, and some are missing; sequencing was by immunoSEQ multiplex PCR. The table shows fewer than 150,000 clones, with 80% occurring only once. Sequencing was performed on PBMCs. These receptors were collected from a man aged 45-60 years in good health and CMV-seronegative.

This clone was recorded only once. The CDR3 DNA follows: TGTGCCAGCAGCCTCCGGACTAGCGGGAGGTACAATGAGCAGTTCTTC. Translation: CASSLRTSGRYNEQFF. This rearrangement joins TRBV21-1 to TRBJ2-1; the table's D call, TRBD2, was not checked against the DNA. TRBV21-1 is classified as a pseudogene. This CDR3 is built from 16 residues.

This chain joins TRBV10-3 and TRBJ1-6; D remains unclear. V was cut by 2 bases and J by 7 bases, with 6 bases left in between. CDR3 length: 13 residues. CDR1 is ENHRY and CDR2 is SYGVKD in the germline V gene. CDR3 sequence reads: CAISEPQNSPLHF. Written as DNA, the CDR3 is TGTGCCATCAGTGAGCCCCAAAATTCACCCCTCCACTTT.

The CDR3 DNA reads as TGTGCCAGCAGCCTTGGACAGGGGGCTCACGAGCAGTACTTC. It codes for CASSLGQGAHEQYF. The rearrangement links TRBV5-6 to TRBJ2-7, with 11 bases lining up with TRBD1. Germline lookup yields CDR1 SGHDT and CDR2 YYEEEE. V lost 4 bases to trimming and J lost 5 bases; unmatched junction nucleotides: 5. The CDR3 has 14 residues.

The gene calls are TRBV18 and TRBJ2-1, with TRBD1 matching 7 bases. The CDR3 spans 12 residues. With V trimmed by 2 bases and J by 15 bases, 7 bases remained unmatched. Germline values: CDR1 KGHSH, CDR2 LQKENI. The CDR3 is CASSPMGDSPFF. As DNA, the CDR3 is TGTGCCAGCTCACCAATGGGGGACAGTCCGTTCTTC.

The chain couples TRBV5-4 to TRBJ2-1, with D perhaps TRBD2 (6 bases). The CDR3 extends over 14 amino acids. Deletions cut 4 bases from V and 7 bases from J, with 15 bases between. Germline V CDR1 and CDR2: SGHNT, YYREEE (reference sequence). The CDR3 DNA is TGTGCCAGCAGCCCCCCAACAGGACTAAATGAGCAGTTCTTC. Its translation is CASSPPTGLNEQFF.

The chain combines TRBV27 with TRBJ2-6; 9 bases are shared with TRBD1. With V trimmed by 4 bases and J by 4 bases, 8 bases remained unmatched. CDR3 length: 17 amino acids. Germline CDR1 is MNHEY and CDR2 is SMNVEV (reference sequence). CDR3 residues: CASSSHGTGYGANVLTF. The CDR3 nucleotides are TGTGCCAGCAGTTCCCACGGGACAGGGTACGGGGCCAACGTCCTGACTTTC.

This sequence joins TRBV28 and TRBJ2-5; 7 bases are shared with TRBD2. The CDR3 totals 20 residues. V was clipped by 5 bases and J by 5 bases; unmatched bases: 26. Germline CDR1 reads MDHEN; CDR2 reads SYDVKM. The CDR3 DNA sequence: TGTGCCAGCAGTCCCCCGAGGGCGGGAGTAGGCCAAATATCTTGGGAGACCCAGTACTTC. It translates to CASSPPRAGVGQISWETQYF.

This clone was detected a few times. The V and J genes are TRBV6-6 and TRBJ2-7, with D maybe TRBD1 (5 bases). The ends were cut back, 6 bases at V and 7 bases at J, with 10 bases in the middle. The CDR3 runs to 11 residues. Germline CDR1 and CDR2: MNHNY and SVGAGI (reference sequence). CDR3 DNA: TGTGCCAGCAGCAACAGGCCAGAGCAGTACTTC. It encodes CASSNRPEQYF.

The V gene is TRBV2, the J gene TRBJ2-2, with 9 bases matching TRBD2. This CDR3 region has 14 residues. V dropped 1 base and J dropped 10; count of bases not matched to a gene: 4. Per germline, CDR1 SNHLY and CDR2 FYNNEI. The CDR3 loop reads CASSEGGRALELFF. CDR3 DNA: TGTGCCAGCAGTGAAGGCGGGAGGGCCCTGGAGCTGTTTTTT.

This clone has only one observation. V is TRBV21-1 and J is TRBJ1-5; whether TRBD1, the table's D call, matches the DNA was not checked. TRBV21-1 is flagged as a pseudogene. This CDR3 is 17 amino acids long. CDR3 nucleotide sequence: TGTGCCAGCAGCAAAGCGCACAACAGCACATTCAATCAGCCCCAGCATTTT. Translating it yields CASSKAHNSTFNQPQHF.

This chain connects TRBV6-1 to TRBJ2-1, with TRBD2 as a possible D gene (7 bases). The CDR3 sequence is 13 residues long. V gave up 6 bases and J gave up 8 bases, with 14 bases separating them. Germline V gene data show CDR1 as MNHNS and CDR2 as SASEGT. DNA of the CDR3: TGTGCCAGCAGATACGGGGGGCTTTATGAGCAGTTCTTC. This gives the protein CASRYGGLYEQFF.

The chain joins TRBV7-2 to TRBJ2-5; D remains unclear. The germline V gene encodes CDR1 SGHTA and CDR2 FQGNSA. This CDR3 has 11 amino acids. The V gene lost 4 bases and the J gene lost 2 bases, with 2 bases spanning the gap. The CDR3 sequence: CASSSQETQYF. The CDR3 nucleotides are TGTGCCAGCAGCTCACAAGAGACCCAGTACTTC.

Only one count was recorded for this clone. V gene TRBV5-1 combines with J gene TRBJ2-2, with TRBD2 identical over 11 bases. Germline trimming cut 3 bases from V and 7 bases from J; bases unmatched to any gene: 5. Germline V lookup: CDR1 SGHRS, CDR2 YFSETQ. CDR3 length: 15 amino acids. The CDR3 DNA is TGCGCCAGCAGCTGGGAACTAGCGGGAGTCGGGGAGCTGTTTTTT. It yields the protein CASSWELAGVGELFF. Full variable domain (remainder filled in from reference TRBV5-1 and TRBJ2-2): KAGVTQTPRYLIKTRGQQVTLSCSPISGHRSVSWYQQTPGQGLQFLFEYFSETQRNKGNFPGRFSGRQFSNSRSEMNVSTLELGDSALYLCASSWELAGVGELFFGEGSRLTVL.

The CDR3 loop is CASSLSGRGTGNYGYTF. CDR3 coding DNA: TGTGCCAGCAGTTTAAGCGGTCGCGGGACAGGGAACTATGGCTACACCTTC. The chain carries TRBV27 and TRBJ1-2; TRBD1 agrees at 9 bases. CDR1 and CDR2 (germline): MNHEY, SMNVEV (reference sequence). The V gene end was trimmed by 2 bases and the J gene end by 2 bases; junction bases not matched to a gene: 9. This CDR3 is 17 amino acids long.

V is TRBV19 and J is TRBJ2-2; tentatively, D is TRBD1 (6 bases). The CDR3 has 17 amino acids. V shed 6 bases and J shed 0 bases, with 17 bases lying between them. CDR1 LNHDA and CDR2 SQIVND come from the germline V gene (reference sequence). The CDR3 loop reads CASRKSGPGANTGELFF. CDR3 bases: TGTGCCAGTAGAAAATCGGGGCCAGGGGCGAACACCGGGGAGCTGTTTTTT.

This clone was counted once. The J gene is TRBJ2-7, the V gene TRBV9; 12 bases map to TRBD2. With V trimmed by 5 bases and J by 2 bases, 5 bases remained unmatched. Germline V gene data show CDR1 as SGDLS and CDR2 as YYNGEE. The CDR3 spans 15 residues. The CDR3 DNA is TGTGCCAGCAGTGCCGGACTAGCGGGACCCTACGAGCAGTACTTC. Its protein is CASSAGLAGPYEQYF.

The chain combines TRBV28 with TRBJ1-5; a possible D gene is TRBD1 (5 bases). The V end was cut by 7 bases, the J end by 2 bases, with 15 bases between. CDR3 size: 15 residues. The germline V gene has CDR1 MDHEN and CDR2 SYDVKM. The CDR3 region has the DNA TGTGCCAGCACTCTGGAGGGGCTGGGCAATCAGCCCCAGCATTTT. Protein sequence: CASTLEGLGNQPQHF.

The rearrangement uses TRBV6-5 and TRBJ2-1; TRBD1 matches 7 bases. Germline loops: CDR1 MNHEY, CDR2 SVGAGI. The CDR3 consists of 15 residues. J was trimmed by 3 bases and V by 7 bases; bases with no gene match: 9. CDR3 DNA: TGTGCCAGCATTGCGACAGGGTGGTACTACAATGAGCAGTTCTTC. It codes for CASIATGWYYNEQFF.

The chain couples TRBV7-2 to TRBJ1-1, with D hard to call. The CDR3 length is 12 residues. The V end was cut by 8 bases, the J end by 6 bases, with 13 bases between. Germline V lookup: CDR1 SGHTA, CDR2 FQGNSA. CDR3 nucleotide sequence: TGTGCCAGCCCCGGAGCGGGCGCTGAAGCTTTCTTT. Translated, it gives CASPGAGAEAFF.

This clone was seen only once. The chain carries TRBV7-2 and TRBJ2-3; 7 nucleotides agree with TRBD2. V gave up 1 base and J gave up 6 bases; unmatched junction bases: 7. Germline V gene lookup returns CDR1 SGHTA and CDR2 FQGNSA. The CDR3 consists of 15 residues. CDR3 sequence (DNA): TGTGCCAGCAGCTTAGTAGCGGGCTTGCGGGATACGCAGTATTTT. Translated, it gives CASSLVAGLRDTQYF.

V usage is TRBV29-1 and J usage is TRBJ1-2, with D possibly TRBD1 on 5 matching bases. V shed 6 bases and J shed 5 bases, with 22 bases lying between them. The CDR3 loop spans 15 amino acids. Germline V lookup: CDR1 SQVTM, CDR2 ANQGSEA. The CDR3 coding sequence is TGCAGCGTCAGACTAGGGCGTCCCAGGGATTATGGCTACACCTTC. This translates into CSVRLGRPRDYGYTF. Full variable domain (missing parts from reference TRBV29-1 and TRBJ1-2): SAVISQKPSRDICQRGTSLTIQCQVDSQVTMMFWYRQQPGQSLTLIATANQGSEATYESGFVIDKFPISRPNLTFSTLTVSNMSPEDSSIYLCSVRLGRPRDYGYTFGSGTRLTVV.

CDR3 sequence (DNA): TGTGCCAGCAGCTTAGAGGGGGACAGGGGATTAGTGACTAATGAAAAACTGTTTTTT. Residues: CASSLEGDRGLVTNEKLFF. The V call is TRBV7-8, the J call TRBJ1-4; 10 nucleotides match TRBD1. The CDR3 is 19 amino acids. V lost 1 base and J lost 2; bases outside the gene matches: 10. Germline V gene sequence: CDR1 SGHVS, CDR2 FQNEAQ.

This clone has only a few counts. The chain couples TRBV29-1 to TRBJ1-1; D unresolved. The V end was cut by 2 bases, the J end by 0 bases, with 7 bases between. Germline V CDR1 and CDR2: SQVTM, ANQGSEA. The CDR3 loop spans 13 amino acids. CDR3: CSVESQMNTEAFF. For the CDR3, the DNA is TGCAGCGTTGAATCCCAGATGAACACTGAAGCTTTCTTT.